This is a list of T cell receptor beta chains from one sample in a study of blood T cell repertoires in COVID-19. Only in-frame clones appear in the TCRdb table, and some are missing; sequencing was by immunoSEQ multiplex PCR. The sample has roughly 230,000 clones; roughly 91% are singletons. Sequenced sample: PBMCs or T cells enriched from blood (not recorded which). Source of these receptors: a man aged 30 to 39 in a cohort exposed to, infected with or recovered from COVID-19 (not recorded which). Each CDR3 is given with its conserved first and last residue. A D gene is named only where the DNA matches it firmly.

d_call: TRBD1
v_call: TRBV4-3
j_call: TRBJ2-5
cdr3_nt: TGCGCCAGCAGCCAAGAAACAGGGGTTCTGTCGGAGACCCAGTACTTC
cdr3_aa: CASSQETGVLSETQYF

d_call: TRBD1
v_call: TRBV29-1
j_call: TRBJ2-3
cdr3_nt: TGCAGCGTTGAACCCCTGGGCAGGGGGCGTGGAGATACGCAGTATTTT
cdr3_aa: CSVEPLGRGRGDTQYF

d_call: .
v_call: TRBV14
j_call: TRBJ2-1
cdr3_nt: TGTGCCAGCAGCCGAGATAGCAATGAGCAGTTCTTC
cdr3_aa: CASSRDSNEQFF

d_call: TRBD2
v_call: TRBV24-1
j_call: TRBJ2-1
cdr3_nt: TGTGCCACCAGATCGACTAGCGGGAACTATAATGAGCAGTTCTTC
cdr3_aa: CATRSTSGNYNEQFF

d_call: .
v_call: TRBV27
j_call: TRBJ1-2
cdr3_nt: TGTGCCAGCAGTTCTCAGGGGTATGGCTACACCTTC
cdr3_aa: CASSSQGYGYTF

d_call: .
v_call: TRBV11-2
j_call: TRBJ1-2
cdr3_nt: TGTGCCAGCAGCTCCGCCGGCTATGGCTACACCTTC
cdr3_aa: CASSSAGYGYTF

d_call: TRBD2
v_call: TRBV27
j_call: TRBJ2-1
cdr3_nt: TGTGCCAGCAGTTTACGGCGGGAGGGCCTCTACAATGAGCAGTTCTTC
cdr3_aa: CASSLRREGLYNEQFF

d_call: TRBD2
v_call: TRBV28
j_call: TRBJ2-7
cdr3_nt: TGTGCCAGCATCCCTTGGGGGAGGGCGATCGAGGAGCAGTACTTC
cdr3_aa: CASIPWGRAIEEQYF

d_call: TRBD1
v_call: TRBV7-3
j_call: TRBJ1-2
cdr3_nt: TGTGCCAGCAGTTTCCATTACAGGGGGCAAAACCCCGCCGGCTACACCTTC
cdr3_aa: CASSFHYRGQNPAGYTF

d_call: .
v_call: TRBV5-1
j_call: TRBJ1-2
cdr3_nt: TGCGCCAGCAGCTTGGGGACCGGGGGTGCCGATGGCTACACCTTC
cdr3_aa: CASSLGTGGADGYTF

d_call: .
v_call: TRBV11-2
j_call: TRBJ2-1
cdr3_nt: TGTGCCAGCAGCGCCTCCCTGGGCGAGGGGGTGTACAATGAGCAGTTCTTC
cdr3_aa: CASSASLGEGVYNEQFF